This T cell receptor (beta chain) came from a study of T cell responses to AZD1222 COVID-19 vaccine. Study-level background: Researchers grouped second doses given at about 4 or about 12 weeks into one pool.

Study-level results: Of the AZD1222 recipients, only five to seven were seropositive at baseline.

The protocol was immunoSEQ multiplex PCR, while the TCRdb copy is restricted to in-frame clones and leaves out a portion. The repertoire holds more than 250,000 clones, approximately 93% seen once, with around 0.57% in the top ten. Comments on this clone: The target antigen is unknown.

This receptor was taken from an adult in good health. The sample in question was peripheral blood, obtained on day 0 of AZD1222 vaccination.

The CDR3 DNA sequence: TGTGCCAGCAGCTCACGGCGGGACAGCTACGAGCAGTACTTC. Translating gives CASSSRRDSYEQYF. V and J are TRBV7-2 and TRBJ2-7, with D possibly TRBD1 on 7 matching bases. Germline CDR1 reads SGHTA; CDR2 reads FQGNSA. Between the trimmed V and J ends, which lost 4 bases and 3 bases, there was a span of 13 bases. CDR3 length equals 14 residues.